These T cell receptor beta chains were read from a single sample in a study of regulatory T cells in long-lasting Graves disease. Each CDR3 protein gets one entry after TCRdb re-called the multiplex PCR reads with MiXCR. The sample has a few hundred thousand distinct CDR3 sequences; 20% to 25% are singletons. Sequenced material: peripheral blood mononuclear cells (PBMCs), taken when the disease was refractory, from a patient treated with antithyroid drugs. These receptor sequences come from a female donor with Graves disease. The CDR3 runs from the conserved cysteine through the conserved F or W. Fields, in order: clone size, D gene, J gene, V gene, CDR3 DNA, CDR3 protein. D genes are given only for firm matches. Expanded clones are given a class, and other clones once, few, many or no size at all.

abundance: few; d_gene: TRBD1; j_gene: TRBJ2-5; v_gene: TRBV19; CDR3nt: TGTGCCAGTAGTGAGACAGGGGGCTGGGGAGAGACCCAGTACTTC; CDR3aa: CASSETGGWGETQYF
abundance: -; d_gene: TRBD2; j_gene: TRBJ2-7; v_gene: TRBV7-2; CDR3nt: TGTGCCAGCAGCTTAAATCTGGGACTAGGACAGCGCAAATTTTACTACGAGCAGTACTTC; CDR3aa: CASSLNLGLGQRKFYYEQYF
abundance: -; d_gene: TRBD1; j_gene: TRBJ2-6; v_gene: TRBV7-8; CDR3nt: TGTGCCAGCAGCTTAGTCCCAGGGGGTTCTGGGGCCAACGTCCTGACTTTC; CDR3aa: CASSLVPGGSGANVLTF
abundance: many; d_gene: -; j_gene: TRBJ2-3; v_gene: TRBV12-3/TRBV12-4; CDR3nt: TGTGCCAGCACCCCCGGGACTGTCAGAGATACGCAGTATTTT; CDR3aa: CASTPGTVRDTQYF
abundance: many; d_gene: -; j_gene: TRBJ2-5; v_gene: TRBV7-2; CDR3nt: TGTGCCAGCACGCCGACGGTTCAAGAGACCCAGTACTTC; CDR3aa: CASTPTVQETQYF
abundance: many; d_gene: -; j_gene: TRBJ2-5; v_gene: TRBV12-5; CDR3nt: TGTGCTAGTGGTTTGGACACACGGACATACCAAGAGACCCAGTACTTC; CDR3aa: CASGLDTRTYQETQYF
abundance: -; d_gene: -; j_gene: TRBJ1-6; v_gene: TRBV12-3/TRBV12-4; CDR3nt: TGTGCCAGCAGTTTAAGAGGGAGGCATAATTCACCCCTCCACTTT; CDR3aa: CASSLRGRHNSPLHF
abundance: -; d_gene: TRBD1; j_gene: TRBJ2-1; v_gene: TRBV5-1; CDR3nt: TGCGCCAGCAGCACAGGGACAGGGGGCGGTTACAATGAGCAGTTCTTC; CDR3aa: CASSTGTGGGYNEQFF
abundance: many; d_gene: TRBD1; j_gene: TRBJ2-7; v_gene: TRBV2; CDR3nt: TGTGCCAGCATCCCGGACAGGGGAGGCGAGCAGTACTTC; CDR3aa: CASIPDRGGEQYF
abundance: many; d_gene: TRBD2; j_gene: TRBJ2-7; v_gene: TRBV12-3/TRBV12-4; CDR3nt: TGTGCCAGCTGGGATAGCGGGAGTCTCTCCTACGAGCAGTACTTC; CDR3aa: CASWDSGSLSYEQYF
abundance: many; d_gene: -; j_gene: TRBJ1-2; v_gene: TRBV27; CDR3nt: TGTGCCAGCAGTTCATTTAAGGACAGACGCCATGGCTACACCTTC; CDR3aa: CASSSFKDRRHGYTF
abundance: -; d_gene: -; j_gene: TRBJ1-1; v_gene: TRBV5-1; CDR3nt: TGCGCCAGCACCATGAGTCTGGGATTGACTGAAGCTTTCTTT; CDR3aa: CASTMSLGLTEAFF
abundance: -; d_gene: -; j_gene: TRBJ2-7; v_gene: TRBV18; CDR3nt: TGTGCCAGCTCATCCCGGACCGATGAGCAGTACTTC; CDR3aa: CASSSRTDEQYF
abundance: few; d_gene: -; j_gene: TRBJ1-1; v_gene: TRBV12-3/TRBV12-4; CDR3nt: TGTGCCAGCACCCTGACCGGGACAAATGAAGCTTTCTTT; CDR3aa: CASTLTGTNEAFF
abundance: many; d_gene: -; j_gene: TRBJ1-2; v_gene: TRBV6-5; CDR3nt: TGTGCCAGCAGTTTCCGCGTCTTGAGCTATGGCTACACCTTC; CDR3aa: CASSFRVLSYGYTF
abundance: -; d_gene: TRBD2; j_gene: TRBJ2-5; v_gene: TRBV20-1; CDR3nt: TGCAGTGCCGGGGGGGGTGTCGACATGGGGCAAGAGACCCAGTACTTC; CDR3aa: CSAGGGVDMGQETQYF
abundance: many; d_gene: -; j_gene: TRBJ1-1; v_gene: TRBV10-3; CDR3nt: TGTGCCATCAGTGAGTCAACCCGGGGGGCAACTGAAGCTTTCTTT; CDR3aa: CAISESTRGATEAFF
abundance: -; d_gene: TRBD1; j_gene: TRBJ2-2; v_gene: TRBV11-2; CDR3nt: TGTGCCAGCAGCTTAACCTTGACAGGGTTGGACACCGGGGAGCTGTTTTTT; CDR3aa: CASSLTLTGLDTGELFF
abundance: few; d_gene: -; j_gene: TRBJ1-6; v_gene: TRBV20-1; CDR3nt: TGCAGTGCTAGCCGAGGGGGTAGACGGCCCTCAAATTCACCCCTCCACTTT; CDR3aa: CSASRGGRRPSNSPLHF
abundance: many; d_gene: -; j_gene: TRBJ2-5; v_gene: TRBV28; CDR3nt: TGTGCCAGCAGTTTTCGAGCTCAAGAGACCCAGTACTTC; CDR3aa: CASSFRAQETQYF
abundance: -; d_gene: -; j_gene: TRBJ2-1; v_gene: TRBV6-1; CDR3nt: TGTGCCACTCGGGGGTTTTGGGGACTTCATCGAGAGCAGTTCTTC; CDR3aa: CATRGFWGLHREQFF
abundance: few; d_gene: TRBD2; j_gene: TRBJ2-1; v_gene: TRBV24-1; CDR3nt: TGTGCCACCAGTGATCCGACTAGCGGGAGCTACAATGAGCAGTTCTTC; CDR3aa: CATSDPTSGSYNEQFF
abundance: many; d_gene: TRBD1; j_gene: TRBJ1-1; v_gene: TRBV6-9; CDR3nt: TGTGCCAGCAGTTACTTGGGACAGGAGAACACTGAAGCTTTCTTT; CDR3aa: CASSYLGQENTEAFF
abundance: -; d_gene: -; j_gene: TRBJ2-2; v_gene: TRBV5-1; CDR3nt: TGCGCCAGCAGCTTGGTTCCGGGGGCGGACACCGGGGAGCTGTTTTTT; CDR3aa: CASSLVPGADTGELFF
abundance: few; d_gene: -; j_gene: TRBJ1-2; v_gene: TRBV6-2/TRBV6-3; CDR3nt: TGTGCCAGCAAAAGGGGTTTCGGCTACACCTTC; CDR3aa: CASKRGFGYTF
abundance: -; d_gene: -; j_gene: TRBJ2-7; v_gene: TRBV6-1; CDR3nt: TGTGCCAGCAGTCAGACCCGTTACTCCTACGAGCAGTACTTC; CDR3aa: CASSQTRYSYEQYF
abundance: many; d_gene: TRBD2; j_gene: TRBJ2-5; v_gene: TRBV28; CDR3nt: TGTGCCAGCAGCCCGGGACTAGGAGTACAAGAGACCCAGTACTTC; CDR3aa: CASSPGLGVQETQYF
abundance: -; d_gene: TRBD2; j_gene: TRBJ2-3; v_gene: TRBV24-1; CDR3nt: TGTGCCACCAGTGACCCCGGACTAGCGGGGGGGAAAGATACGCAGTATTTT; CDR3aa: CATSDPGLAGGKDTQYF
abundance: -; d_gene: -; j_gene: TRBJ1-5; v_gene: TRBV30; CDR3nt: TGTGCCTGGATGGCGAAGGGTAAGGGCAATCAGCCCCAGCATTTT; CDR3aa: CAWMAKGKGNQPQHF
abundance: few; d_gene: -; j_gene: TRBJ1-1; v_gene: TRBV5-1; CDR3nt: TGCGCCAGCAGCTTGTCGAGTGGGAGCTCGACTGAAGCTTTCTTT; CDR3aa: CASSLSSGSSTEAFF
abundance: few; d_gene: -; j_gene: TRBJ2-7; v_gene: TRBV19; CDR3nt: TGTGCCAGTAGTCCGTTCGACAGGCCGGCCTACGAGCAGTACTTC; CDR3aa: CASSPFDRPAYEQYF
abundance: few; d_gene: TRBD1; j_gene: TRBJ1-5; v_gene: TRBV28; CDR3nt: TGTGCCAGCAGTCCCTATGACAGGGCGAGTCAGAAGCCCCAGCATTTT; CDR3aa: CASSPYDRASQKPQHF
abundance: many; d_gene: -; j_gene: TRBJ2-5; v_gene: TRBV7-9; CDR3nt: TGTGCCAGCACTTCTTGGGAGACCCAGTACTTC; CDR3aa: CASTSWETQYF
abundance: many; d_gene: TRBD1; j_gene: TRBJ2-7; v_gene: TRBV12-3/TRBV12-4; CDR3nt: TGTGCCAGCAGTTCCCCGGGACAGGGGTTTTACGAGCAGTACTTC; CDR3aa: CASSSPGQGFYEQYF
abundance: many; d_gene: -; j_gene: TRBJ1-2; v_gene: TRBV28; CDR3nt: TGTGCCAGCAGTTATTCCGTAAACTATGGCTACACCTTC; CDR3aa: CASSYSVNYGYTF
abundance: many; d_gene: -; j_gene: TRBJ1-4; v_gene: TRBV20-1; CDR3nt: TGCAGTGCTAGAGATCTTGGGGGGACTAATGAAAAACTGTTTTTT; CDR3aa: CSARDLGGTNEKLFF
abundance: many; d_gene: -; j_gene: TRBJ1-1; v_gene: TRBV11-2; CDR3nt: TGTGCCAGCAGCCAATTCCGGGGCTCTGAAGCTTTCTTT; CDR3aa: CASSQFRGSEAFF
abundance: few; d_gene: TRBD1; j_gene: TRBJ1-4; v_gene: TRBV4-1; CDR3nt: TGCGCCAGCAGCACTCCGGGACAGTCAAATGAAAAACTGTTTTTT; CDR3aa: CASSTPGQSNEKLFF
abundance: -; d_gene: TRBD1; j_gene: TRBJ2-7; v_gene: TRBV25-1; CDR3nt: TGTGCCAGCCAACCCACCGGGACAGGGAAAGAGCAGTACTTC; CDR3aa: CASQPTGTGKEQYF
abundance: -; d_gene: -; j_gene: TRBJ2-2; v_gene: TRBV28; CDR3nt: TGTGCCAGCCGTGGGGCCCCGAACACCGGGGAGCTGTTTTTT; CDR3aa: CASRGAPNTGELFF
abundance: few; d_gene: TRBD2; j_gene: TRBJ2-3; v_gene: TRBV6-2/TRBV6-3; CDR3nt: TGTGCCAGCAGTTCTCGAGCGGGGGGCACAGATACGCAGTATTTT; CDR3aa: CASSSRAGGTDTQYF